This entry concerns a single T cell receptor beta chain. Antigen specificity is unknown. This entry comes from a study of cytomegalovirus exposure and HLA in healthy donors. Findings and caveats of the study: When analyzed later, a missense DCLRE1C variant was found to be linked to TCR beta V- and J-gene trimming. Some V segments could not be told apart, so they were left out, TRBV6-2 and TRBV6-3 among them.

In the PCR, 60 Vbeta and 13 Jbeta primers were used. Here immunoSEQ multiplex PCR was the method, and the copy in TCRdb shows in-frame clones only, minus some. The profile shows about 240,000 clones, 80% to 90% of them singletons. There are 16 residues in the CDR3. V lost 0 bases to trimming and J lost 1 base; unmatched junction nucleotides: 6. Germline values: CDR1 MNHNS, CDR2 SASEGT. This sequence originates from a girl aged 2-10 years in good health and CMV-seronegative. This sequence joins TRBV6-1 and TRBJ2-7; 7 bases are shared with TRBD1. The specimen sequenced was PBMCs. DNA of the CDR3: TGTGCCAGCAGTGAAGCGATAGGGGGCGGTTCCTACGAGCAGTACTTC. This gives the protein CASSEAIGGGSYEQYF.